The rows below give T cell receptor beta chains drawn from one sample of a study of blood T cell repertoires in COVID-19. TCRdb's copy holds only in-frame clones and misses some; the assay was immunoSEQ multiplex PCR. The table lists roughly 66,000 clones, approximately 91% of them singletons. The sequencing input was peripheral blood. The receptors come from a human donor in a cohort sampled during active COVID-19. Each CDR3 is given with its conserved first and last residue. The order of the fields is V gene, clone size, D gene, J gene, CDR3 DNA, CDR3 protein. D genes are given only for firm matches. Some rows mark clone size as missing; the rest say once, few, many or name a class of expanded clone.

v_call: TRBV7-3; clone_size: NA; d_call: NA; j_call: TRBJ1-1; cdr3_nt: TGTGCCAGCAGCTTAGCAGGAATGAACACTGAAGCTTTCTTT; cdr3_aa: CASSLAGMNTEAFF
v_call: TRBV5-6; clone_size: NA; d_call: NA; j_call: TRBJ1-1; cdr3_nt: TGTGCCAGCAGCAGTGGTGCTTCGGGCACTGAAGCTTTCTTT; cdr3_aa: CASSSGASGTEAFF
v_call: TRBV4-3; clone_size: NA; d_call: TRBD2; j_call: TRBJ2-7; cdr3_nt: TGCGCCAGCAGCCAACGGCATTCCGGGACTAGCGGGAGCTCCTACGAGCAGTACTTC; cdr3_aa: CASSQRHSGTSGSSYEQYF
v_call: TRBV5-1; clone_size: NA; d_call: TRBD2; j_call: TRBJ2-1; cdr3_nt: TGCGCCAGCAGCAAACTAGCGGGGAGCTCCTACAATGAGCAGTTCTTC; cdr3_aa: CASSKLAGSSYNEQFF
v_call: TRBV5-8; clone_size: NA; d_call: TRBD1; j_call: TRBJ1-1; cdr3_nt: TGTGCCAGCAGCCTGACAGGGCGGGACACTGAAGCTTTCTTT; cdr3_aa: CASSLTGRDTEAFF
v_call: TRBV5-1; clone_size: NA; d_call: NA; j_call: TRBJ1-2; cdr3_nt: TGCGCCAGCAGCTTTACTCCGGGGGGCTACACCTTC; cdr3_aa: CASSFTPGGYTF
v_call: TRBV7-2; clone_size: NA; d_call: TRBD1; j_call: TRBJ1-2; cdr3_nt: TGTGCCAGCACTTACCGGGGACAGGGGTTTTTAGCTAACTATGGCTACACCTTC; cdr3_aa: CASTYRGQGFLANYGYTF
v_call: TRBV7-2; clone_size: NA; d_call: NA; j_call: TRBJ2-7; cdr3_nt: TGTGCCAGCAGTGCCGCGGGGAGGCTTGAGCAGTACTTC; cdr3_aa: CASSAAGRLEQYF
v_call: TRBV5-1; clone_size: NA; d_call: NA; j_call: TRBJ1-6; cdr3_nt: TGCGCCAGCAGCCCGAGACAGGACTCCTATAATTCACCCCTCCACTTT; cdr3_aa: CASSPRQDSYNSPLHF
v_call: TRBV19; clone_size: NA; d_call: NA; j_call: TRBJ1-1; cdr3_nt: TGTGCCAGTAGTATAGGTACAGTTGCGTTCGGTACTGAAGCTTTCTTT; cdr3_aa: CASSIGTVAFGTEAFF
v_call: TRBV19; clone_size: NA; d_call: TRBD1; j_call: TRBJ1-6; cdr3_nt: TGTGCCAGTGGGAAGGGACAGAGGTCAAATTCACCCCTCCACTTT; cdr3_aa: CASGKGQRSNSPLHF
v_call: TRBV6-6; clone_size: NA; d_call: TRBD1; j_call: TRBJ1-2; cdr3_nt: TGTGCCAGCAGACTAACGGGACAGGGAGGTTTTGGCTACACCTTC; cdr3_aa: CASRLTGQGGFGYTF
v_call: TRBV7-9; clone_size: few; d_call: TRBD1; j_call: TRBJ1-2; cdr3_nt: TGTGCCAGCAGCCGAAATGAGAATCAGGGGGCAGGCTACACCTTC; cdr3_aa: CASSRNENQGAGYTF
v_call: TRBV9; clone_size: NA; d_call: NA; j_call: TRBJ2-7; cdr3_nt: TGTGCCAGCAGCGTAGGCCCCATCGCCACGGGCTACGAGCAGTACTTC; cdr3_aa: CASSVGPIATGYEQYF
v_call: TRBV28; clone_size: NA; d_call: NA; j_call: TRBJ1-4; cdr3_nt: TGTGCCAGCAGTAAACGAGACATGGATGAAAAACTGTTTTTT; cdr3_aa: CASSKRDMDEKLFF
v_call: TRBV7-2; clone_size: NA; d_call: TRBD2; j_call: TRBJ2-1; cdr3_nt: TGTGCCAGCAGCCCGGTAGTGGCCGCTTCCGGGAGGAATGAGCAGTTCTTC; cdr3_aa: CASSPVVAASGRNEQFF
v_call: TRBV28; clone_size: once; d_call: NA; j_call: TRBJ2-1; cdr3_nt: TGTGCCAGCAGTCCCAGGGCTGACTCCTACAATGAGCAGTTCTTC; cdr3_aa: CASSPRADSYNEQFF